This is a list of T cell receptor beta chains from one sample in a study of response to subunit inactivated influenza vaccine. Using its own MiXCR run on the RT-PCR reads, TCRdb lists one record per CDR3 protein. This table has around 530,000 distinct CDR3 sequences, about 12% appearing once. The source was PBMCs from blood, collected on the day of vaccination. The receptors originated from a man aged 50-59 years who received an inactivated influenza vaccine. The CDR3 runs from the conserved cysteine through the conserved F or W. The order of the fields is V gene, clone size, CDR3 protein. Clone sizes are given selectively: once, few, many, or a class where the clone is expanded.

V gene: TRBV5-1; clone size: many; CDR3 protein: CASSLAGHNTDTQYF
V gene: TRBV29-1; clone size: few; CDR3 protein: CSVEDGQTFGEQYF
V gene: TRBV3-1; clone size: .; CDR3 protein: CASSHASGGQRNTGELFF
V gene: TRBV20-1; clone size: .; CDR3 protein: CCASDPLGLADNNEQFF
V gene: TRBV24-1; clone size: many; CDR3 protein: CATSDETGGIRSGELFF
V gene: TRBV6-1; clone size: few; CDR3 protein: CASSNSGRSTDTQYF
V gene: TRBV12-3/TRBV12-4; clone size: few; CDR3 protein: CASSLHVHEQYF
V gene: TRBV7-2; clone size: few; CDR3 protein: CASSPGTGTNNEQFF
V gene: TRBV7-2; clone size: few; CDR3 protein: CASSSGLGYYEQYF
V gene: TRBV9; clone size: .; CDR3 protein: CASSDSGTTYNEQFF
V gene: TRBV29-1; clone size: .; CDR3 protein: CSVQLGQQPQHF
V gene: TRBV5-1; clone size: few; CDR3 protein: CASSLQEGANTGELFF
V gene: TRBV20-1; clone size: few; CDR3 protein: CSARDRVRETQYF
V gene: TRBV2; clone size: few; CDR3 protein: CASMERMLYEQYF
V gene: TRBV5-1; clone size: few; CDR3 protein: CASSRDRVFGYTF
V gene: TRBV7-2; clone size: .; CDR3 protein: CASSLDVGSQETQYF
V gene: TRBV7-9; clone size: few; CDR3 protein: CASSLYGAGTF
V gene: TRBV6-5; clone size: few; CDR3 protein: CASSYQRLSPLHF
V gene: TRBV12-3/TRBV12-4; clone size: few; CDR3 protein: CASSWGDGYTF
V gene: TRBV12-3/TRBV12-4; clone size: .; CDR3 protein: CASSLIPYNEQFF
V gene: TRBV5-1; clone size: few; CDR3 protein: CASSLEGGETDTQYF
V gene: TRBV18; clone size: few; CDR3 protein: CASSSGQGPETQYF
V gene: TRBV19; clone size: .; CDR3 protein: CASSDSHSSYEQYF
V gene: TRBV20-1; clone size: once; CDR3 protein: CSARDPSGLAYEQYF
V gene: TRBV18; clone size: .; CDR3 protein: CASSPETGGEETQYF
V gene: TRBV25-1; clone size: .; CDR3 protein: CASRRTGDYEQYF
V gene: TRBV6-5; clone size: .; CDR3 protein: CASTRGDNEQFF
V gene: TRBV20-1; clone size: few; CDR3 protein: CSARETAGSSYEQYF
V gene: TRBV29-1; clone size: many; CDR3 protein: CSVVIIKGEQFF
V gene: TRBV6-5; clone size: few; CDR3 protein: CASSYSAGESYEQYF
V gene: TRBV29-1; clone size: many; CDR3 protein: CSVESNPGSPLHF
V gene: TRBV4-2; clone size: few; CDR3 protein: CASSRGVVSGGLYNEQFF
V gene: TRBV20-1; clone size: .; CDR3 protein: CSARGGGEGQPQHF
V gene: TRBV7-2; clone size: .; CDR3 protein: CASSLAGAYSGNTIYF
V gene: TRBV6-1; clone size: few; CDR3 protein: CASTGQGSSETQYF
V gene: TRBV5-1; clone size: many; CDR3 protein: CASSYLDYLRETQYF
V gene: TRBV28; clone size: few; CDR3 protein: CASDVAGGSRSQYF
V gene: TRBV5-6; clone size: .; CDR3 protein: CASNRGGLLNQPQHF
V gene: TRBV5-1; clone size: few; CDR3 protein: CASSIQPDGQQFF
V gene: TRBV12-3/TRBV12-4; clone size: once; CDR3 protein: CASSLAVMPQHF
V gene: TRBV11-1; clone size: few; CDR3 protein: CASRHRTAPMEQYF
V gene: TRBV4-3; clone size: few; CDR3 protein: CASSQDIPPHNEKLFF
V gene: TRBV3-1; clone size: .; CDR3 protein: CASSQGVGIGTDTQYF
V gene: TRBV28; clone size: many; CDR3 protein: CASNLAESYNEQFF
V gene: TRBV9; clone size: many; CDR3 protein: CASSPPPGEVTGELFF
V gene: TRBV6-1; clone size: many; CDR3 protein: CASQEVWEQYF
V gene: TRBV28; clone size: many; CDR3 protein: CASSLLLGRARSNTEAFF
V gene: TRBV20-1; clone size: many; CDR3 protein: CSAPRETQYF
V gene: TRBV3-1; clone size: .; CDR3 protein: CASSQQGTSSYNEQFF
V gene: TRBV5-1; clone size: many; CDR3 protein: CASSFRGTGKNNEQFF
V gene: TRBV20-1; clone size: few; CDR3 protein: CSALDSYGYTF
V gene: TRBV5-1; clone size: few; CDR3 protein: CASSSGHTGDGTEAFF
V gene: TRBV20-1; clone size: .; CDR3 protein: CSARATTQGANNSPLHF
V gene: TRBV4-1; clone size: .; CDR3 protein: CASSQFQKDPGNTIYF